The clone carrying this T cell receptor beta chain is a singleton in its sample. Assay: immunoSEQ multiplex PCR; the TCRdb copy retains only in-frame clones and omits some. The sample has a few hundred thousand clones; around 83% are singletons. This sample is drawn from a study of blood T cell repertoires in COVID-19. Study-wide context: Acute and convalescent COVID-19 specimens originated in the United States, Italy and Spain.

The CDR3 has 14 residues. Germline CDR1 and CDR2: MRHNA and SNTAGT. Trimming stripped 6 bases from V and 9 bases from J, with 15 bases between. This TCR derives from a woman of 80 years or more with COVID-19, enrolled during active disease. The sequenced sample was peripheral blood. The chain recombines TRBV6-4 with TRBJ1-6, with D tentatively TRBD1 (6 bases). The CDR3 protein is CASRPDSRGSPLHF. In DNA, the CDR3 is TGTGCCAGCAGGCCGGACAGCCGTGGTTCACCCCTCCACTTT.